This T cell receptor beta chain was identified in a study of CD8+ T cells in alopecia areata. The J segment lost 6 bases and the V segment lost 0 bases, leaving 2 bases of the junction unmatched. This CDR3 spans 15 amino acids. Germline-derived CDR1 and CDR2 are MRHNA and SNTAGT. The treatment is: oral pan-JAK inhibitor, 5-10 mg twice daily. The sequencing template was cDNA reverse transcribed from extracted RNA. Sequenced by immunoSEQ multiplex PCR; TCRdb stores in-frame clones only, minus some. The repertoire holds some 180,000 clones, with approximately 53% as singletons. The chain links TRBV6-4 to TRBJ2-3; 11 bases fit TRBD2. The receptor's source is a human donor with alopecia areata. The sequencing here drew on CD8+ T cells sorted from blood, taken at week 24, from a patient treated with tofacitinib. This chain's CDR3 is CASSDSSGGADTQYF. In DNA form, the CDR3 reads TGTGCCAGCAGTGACTCTAGCGGGGGGGCCGATACGCAGTATTTT.